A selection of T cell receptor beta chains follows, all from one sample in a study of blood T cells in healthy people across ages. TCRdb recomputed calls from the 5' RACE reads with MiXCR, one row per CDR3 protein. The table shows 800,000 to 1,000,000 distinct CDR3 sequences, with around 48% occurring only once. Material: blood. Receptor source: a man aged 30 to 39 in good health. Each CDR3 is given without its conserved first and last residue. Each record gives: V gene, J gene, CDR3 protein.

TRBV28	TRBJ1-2	ASRGGQFNYGYT
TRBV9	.	ASSATSGVGETQY
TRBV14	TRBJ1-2	ASSQTGPGRGGYT
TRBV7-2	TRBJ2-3	ASSLPRLSTDTQY
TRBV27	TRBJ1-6	ASRIGVSSPLH
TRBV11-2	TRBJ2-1	ASSLDPRRGMGEQF
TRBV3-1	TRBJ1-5	ASSSRDRRDEVQPQH
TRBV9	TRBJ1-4	VSSPRTGGPEKLF
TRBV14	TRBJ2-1	ASSQVAGATYNEQF
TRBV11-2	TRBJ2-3	ASSFGASDTQY
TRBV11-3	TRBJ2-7	ASSPLVATYEQY
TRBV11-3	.	ASSGRTGNEQY
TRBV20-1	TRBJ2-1	SARGPGLAGGGSYNEQF
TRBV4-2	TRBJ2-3	ASSQNQRGSSTDTQY
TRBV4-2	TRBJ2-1	ASSQLAGGGEQF
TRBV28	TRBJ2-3	ASSSYRVDTQY
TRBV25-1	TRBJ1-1	ASSETSSPEAF
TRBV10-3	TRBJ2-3	AIRGQERADTQY
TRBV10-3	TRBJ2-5	AISDAGPEETQY
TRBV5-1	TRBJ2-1	ASSLRTSGAFSSYNEQF
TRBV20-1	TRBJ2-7	SAIRGVDEQY
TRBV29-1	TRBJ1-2	SVEEYQGPNYGYT
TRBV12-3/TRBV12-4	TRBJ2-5	ASSSFGGQETQY
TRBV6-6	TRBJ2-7	ASSSTGGPHYEQY
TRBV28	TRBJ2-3	ASSPGTYAPDTQY
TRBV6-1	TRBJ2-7	ASSEHGSSYEQY
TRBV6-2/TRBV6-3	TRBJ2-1	ASKVGGANEQF
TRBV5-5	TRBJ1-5	ASSGVQNQPQH
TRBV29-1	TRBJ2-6	SVQDRSSGANVLT
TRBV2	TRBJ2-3	AGSEALGGVTDTQY
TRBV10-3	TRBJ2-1	AIRAGPPFYNEQF
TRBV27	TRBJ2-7	ASGLFEQY
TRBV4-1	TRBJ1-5	ASSTQGNSNQPQH
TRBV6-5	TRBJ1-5	AAILTRQGPLGPQH
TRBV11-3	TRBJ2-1	ASSFSGTSASNEQF
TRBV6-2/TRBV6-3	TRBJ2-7	ASSTSGLGNEQY
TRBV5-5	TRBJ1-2	ASSLDASGYT
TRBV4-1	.	ASSQGLAFGSSYNEQY
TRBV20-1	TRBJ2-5	SAMTGVQETQY
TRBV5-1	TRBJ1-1	ASSLAGKPEAF
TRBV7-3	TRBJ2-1	ASSLISSGDNEQF
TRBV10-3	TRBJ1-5	AIRTGSNQPQH
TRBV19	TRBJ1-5	ASSPHPTGYGQPQH
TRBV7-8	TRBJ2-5	ASSQYPTSPETQY
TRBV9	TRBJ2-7	ASSVSGLGYEQY
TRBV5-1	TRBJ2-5	ASSLGGTDQETQY
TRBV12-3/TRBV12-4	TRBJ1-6	ASSLGEGGVNSPLH
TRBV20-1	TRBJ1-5	SARDLGSSNQPQH
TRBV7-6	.	ASSLARELAGGETQY
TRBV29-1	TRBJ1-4	SGPRGNEKLF
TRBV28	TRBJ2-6	ASSFLGQFSGANVLT
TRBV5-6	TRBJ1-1	ASSLGRTGGNTEAF